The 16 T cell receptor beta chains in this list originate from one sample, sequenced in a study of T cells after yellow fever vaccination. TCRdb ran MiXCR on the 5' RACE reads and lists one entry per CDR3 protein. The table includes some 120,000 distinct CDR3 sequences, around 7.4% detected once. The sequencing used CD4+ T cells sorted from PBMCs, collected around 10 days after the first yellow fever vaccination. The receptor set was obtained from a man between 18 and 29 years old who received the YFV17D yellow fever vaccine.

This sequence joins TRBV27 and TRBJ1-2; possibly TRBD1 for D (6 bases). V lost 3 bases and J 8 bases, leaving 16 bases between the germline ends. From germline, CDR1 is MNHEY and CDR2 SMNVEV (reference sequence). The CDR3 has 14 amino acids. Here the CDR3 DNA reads TGTGCCAGCAGTTTCGGTCCGGGGGGCGGCGGCTACACCTTC. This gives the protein CASSFGPGGGGYTF.

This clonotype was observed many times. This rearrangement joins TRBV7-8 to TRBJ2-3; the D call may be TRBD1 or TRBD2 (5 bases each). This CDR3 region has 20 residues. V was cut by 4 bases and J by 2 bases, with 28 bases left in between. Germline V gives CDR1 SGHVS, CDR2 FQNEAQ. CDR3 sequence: CASSSPGTNRDRRNTDTQYF. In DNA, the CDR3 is TGTGCCAGCAGCTCACCAGGAACAAACCGGGACCGCCGTAACACAGATACGCAGTATTTT. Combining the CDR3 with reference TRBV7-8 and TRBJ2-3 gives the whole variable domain GAGVSQSPRYKVAKRGQDVALRCDPISGHVSLFWYQQALGQGPEFLTYFQNEAQLDKSGLPSDRFFAERPEGSVSTLKIQRTQQEDSAVYLCASSSPGTNRDRRNTDTQYFGPGTRLTVL.

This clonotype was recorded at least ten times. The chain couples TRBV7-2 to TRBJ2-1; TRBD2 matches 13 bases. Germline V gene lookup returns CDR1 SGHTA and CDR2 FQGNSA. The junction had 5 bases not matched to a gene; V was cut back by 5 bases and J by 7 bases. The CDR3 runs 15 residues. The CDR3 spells CASSLWTSGGNEQFF. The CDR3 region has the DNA TGTGCCAGCAGCCTGTGGACTAGCGGGGGTAATGAGCAGTTCTTC. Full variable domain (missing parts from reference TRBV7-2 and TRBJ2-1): GAGVSQSPSNKVTEKGKDVELRCDPISGHTALYWYRQSLGQGLEFLIYFQGNSAPDKSGLPSDRFSAERTGGSVSTLTIQRTQQEDSAVYLCASSLWTSGGNEQFFGPGTRLTVL.

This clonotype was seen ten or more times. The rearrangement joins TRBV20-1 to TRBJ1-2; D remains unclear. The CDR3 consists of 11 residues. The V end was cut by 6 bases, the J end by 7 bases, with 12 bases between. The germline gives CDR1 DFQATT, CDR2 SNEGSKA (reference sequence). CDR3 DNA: TGCAGTGCCGTCTTCCCAGTTGGCTACACCTTC. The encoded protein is CSAVFPVGYTF.

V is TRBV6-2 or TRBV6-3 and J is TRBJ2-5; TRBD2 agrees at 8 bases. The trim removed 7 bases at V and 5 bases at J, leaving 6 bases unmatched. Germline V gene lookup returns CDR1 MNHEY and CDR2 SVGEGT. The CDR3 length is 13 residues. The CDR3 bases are TGTGCCAGCAACCCCGGGGGGGATGAGACCCAGTACTTC. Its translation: CASNPGGDETQYF.

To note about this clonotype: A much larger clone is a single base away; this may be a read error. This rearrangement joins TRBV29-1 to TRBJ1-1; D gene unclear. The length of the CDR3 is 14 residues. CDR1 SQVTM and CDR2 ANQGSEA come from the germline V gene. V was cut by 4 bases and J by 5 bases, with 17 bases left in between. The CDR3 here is CSVAIGLSSTEAFF. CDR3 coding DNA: TGCAGCGTTGCGATAGGGCTGTCTAGTACTGAAGCTTTCTTT.

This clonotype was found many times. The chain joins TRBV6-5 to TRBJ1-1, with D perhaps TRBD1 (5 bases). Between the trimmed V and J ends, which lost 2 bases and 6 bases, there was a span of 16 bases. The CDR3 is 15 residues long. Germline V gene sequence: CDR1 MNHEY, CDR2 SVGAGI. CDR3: CASSYRGTAGSEAFF. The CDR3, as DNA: TGTGCCAGCAGTTACCGCGGGACCGCGGGCTCTGAAGCTTTCTTT.

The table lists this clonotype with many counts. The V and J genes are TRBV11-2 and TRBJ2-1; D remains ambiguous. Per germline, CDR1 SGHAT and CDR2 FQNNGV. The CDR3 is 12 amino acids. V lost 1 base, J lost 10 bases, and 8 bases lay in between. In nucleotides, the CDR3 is TGTGCCAGCAGCTTAGGGGTAGAGGAGCAGTTCTTC. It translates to CASSLGVEEQFF.

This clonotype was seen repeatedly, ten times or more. CDR3 DNA sequence: TGTGCCAGTAGTACAGGGTCTGAAGCTTTCTTT. It translates to CASSTGSEAFF. The chain combines TRBV19 with TRBJ1-1, with D perhaps matching TRBD1 (5 bases). V was clipped by 4 bases and J by 6 bases, with 6 bases between them. The CDR3 is 11 residues long. Germline V lookup: CDR1 LNHDA, CDR2 SQIVND (reference sequence). Looking up the rest from reference TRBV19 and TRBJ1-1 gives the full variable domain: DGGITQSPKYLFRKEGQNVTLSCEQNLNHDAMYWYRQDPGQGLRLIYYSQIVNDFQKGDIAEGYSVSREKKESFPLTVTSAQKNPTAFYLCASSTGSEAFFGQGTRLTVV.

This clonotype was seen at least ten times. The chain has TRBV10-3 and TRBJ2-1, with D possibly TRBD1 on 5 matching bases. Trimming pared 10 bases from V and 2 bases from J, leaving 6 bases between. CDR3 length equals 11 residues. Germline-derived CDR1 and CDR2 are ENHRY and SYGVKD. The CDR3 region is CATQAYNEQFF. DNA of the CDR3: TGTGCCACACAGGCCTACAATGAGCAGTTCTTC.

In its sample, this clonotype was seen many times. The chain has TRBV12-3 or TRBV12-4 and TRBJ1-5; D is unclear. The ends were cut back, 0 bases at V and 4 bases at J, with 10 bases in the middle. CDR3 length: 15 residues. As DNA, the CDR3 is TGTGCCAGCAGTTTAGCTCGTGGAACGAATCAGCCCCAGCATTTT. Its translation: CASSLARGTNQPQHF.

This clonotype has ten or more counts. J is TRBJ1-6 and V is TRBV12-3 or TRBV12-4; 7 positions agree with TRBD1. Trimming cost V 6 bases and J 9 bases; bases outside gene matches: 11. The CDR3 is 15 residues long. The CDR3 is CASSPGQSSLSPLHF. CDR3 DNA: TGTGCCAGCAGCCCGGGACAGTCATCCCTTTCACCCCTCCACTTT.

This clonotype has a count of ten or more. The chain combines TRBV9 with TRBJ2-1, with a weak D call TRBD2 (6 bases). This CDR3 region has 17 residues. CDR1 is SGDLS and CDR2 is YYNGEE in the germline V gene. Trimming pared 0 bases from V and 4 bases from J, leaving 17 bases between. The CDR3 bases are TGTGCCAGCAGCGTAGAGGAGCGGGTACCTGGTTACAATGAGCAGTTCTTC. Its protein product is CASSVEERVPGYNEQFF.

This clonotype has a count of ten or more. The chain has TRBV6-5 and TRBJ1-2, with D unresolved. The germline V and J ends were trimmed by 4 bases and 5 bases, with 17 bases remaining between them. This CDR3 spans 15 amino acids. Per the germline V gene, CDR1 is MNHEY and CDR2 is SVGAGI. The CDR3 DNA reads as TGTGCCAGCAGTTCCCGGGCAGCACCGGGTTATGGCTACACCTTC. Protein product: CASSSRAAPGYGYTF.

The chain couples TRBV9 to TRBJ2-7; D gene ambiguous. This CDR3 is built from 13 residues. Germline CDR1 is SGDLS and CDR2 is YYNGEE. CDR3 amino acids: CAISARVRYEQYV. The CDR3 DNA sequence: TGTGCCATCAGCGCCCGGGTCCGCTACGAGCAGTACGTC.

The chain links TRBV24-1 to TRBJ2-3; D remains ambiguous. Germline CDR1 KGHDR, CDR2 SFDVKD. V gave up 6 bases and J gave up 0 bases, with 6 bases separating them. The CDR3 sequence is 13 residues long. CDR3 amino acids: CATSLESTDTQYF. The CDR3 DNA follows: TGTGCCACCAGTCTTGAGAGCACAGATACGCAGTATTTT.